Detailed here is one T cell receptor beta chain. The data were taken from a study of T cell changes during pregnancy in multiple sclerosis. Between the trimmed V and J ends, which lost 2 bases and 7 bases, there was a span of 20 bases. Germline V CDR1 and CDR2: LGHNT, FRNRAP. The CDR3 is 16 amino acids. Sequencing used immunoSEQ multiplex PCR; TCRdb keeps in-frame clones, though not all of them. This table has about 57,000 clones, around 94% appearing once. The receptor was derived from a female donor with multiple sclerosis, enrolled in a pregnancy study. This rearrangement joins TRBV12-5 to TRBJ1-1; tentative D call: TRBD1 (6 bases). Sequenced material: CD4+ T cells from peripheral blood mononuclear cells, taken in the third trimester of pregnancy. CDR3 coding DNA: TGTGCTAGTGGTTTGCCAGGGGCAGGCTCTACGCGTGAAGCTTTCTTT. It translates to CASGLPGAGSTREAFF.